This T cell receptor (beta chain) was sequenced for a study of T cells after yellow fever vaccination. From the 5' RACE reads, TCRdb called clonotypes with MiXCR, one entry per CDR3 protein. The table includes roughly 520,000 distinct CDR3 sequences, about a fifth detected once. The V end was cut by 7 bases, the J end by 2 bases, with 11 bases between. The germline gives CDR1 ENHRY, CDR2 SYGVKD. This CDR3 comprises 13 residues. This sequence originates from a man between 18 and 35 years old who received the YFV17D yellow fever vaccine. The rearrangement uses TRBV10-3 and TRBJ2-5; D unresolved. This material consisted of PBMCs, taken approximately 22 days after the first yellow fever vaccination. CDR3 sequence: CAITPTEQETQYF. The CDR3 DNA reads as TGTGCCATCACACCAACAGAACAAGAGACCCAGTACTTC.